The 16 T cell receptor beta chains presented below share a single source sample, sequenced in a study of T-cell memory formation after mild COVID-19. TCRdb independently ran MiXCR on the 5' RACE reads; one entry per CDR3 protein. The data hold over 300,000 distinct CDR3 sequences, with 20% to 25% observed a single time. The sequenced material came from PBMCs or a T cell subset sorted from them (not recorded which). These receptors all come from a man aged 18 to 29 who had mild COVID-19 (a few samples of this study predate the infection). Cell type and time point are not known.

This chain uses TRBV12-3 or TRBV12-4 with TRBJ2-2; 10 positions match TRBD2. The length of the CDR3 is 17 residues. The trim removed 7 bases at V and 1 base at J, leaving 9 bases unmatched. The DNA for the CDR3 is TGTGCCAGCACCTCCCAGCGGGGGGGCTGGAACACCGGGGAGCTGTTTTTT. As protein: CASTSQRGGWNTGELFF.

This clonotype was picked up many times. V is TRBV7-2 and J is TRBJ2-2; no reliable D call. CDR1 is SGHTA and CDR2 is FQGNSA in the germline V gene. The V and J ends lost 0 bases and 7 bases respectively, with 12 bases between them. There are 15 residues in the CDR3. The CDR3 DNA reads as TGTGCCAGCAGCTTAGCGGCCAGCGAAGGCGGGGAGCTGTTTTTT. This gives the protein CASSLAASEGGELFF.

This clonotype appeared a few times. The chain is built from TRBV6-2 or TRBV6-3 and TRBJ2-1; D possibly matches TRBD1 or TRBD2 (6 bases each). With 2 bases removed from V and 6 bases from J, the gap between germline ends came to 11 bases. Germline CDR1 reads MNHEY; CDR2 reads SVGEGT. The length of the CDR3 is 14 residues. The CDR3 DNA is TGTGCCAGCAGTTACGGGGGGCTGGTCAATGAGCAGTTCTTC. The encoded protein is CASSYGGLVNEQFF.

This clonotype was recorded a few times. V usage is TRBV7-9 and J usage is TRBJ1-2; TRBD1 aligns across 11 bases. This CDR3 has 18 residues. The germline gives CDR1 SEHNR, CDR2 FQNEAQ (reference sequence). The J segment lost 1 base and the V segment lost 5 bases, leaving 12 bases of the junction unmatched. CDR3 region: CASSPGRGQGESNYGYTF. The DNA of the CDR3 is TGTGCCAGCAGCCCCGGGCGGGGACAGGGGGAAAGTAACTATGGCTACACCTTC.

The V gene is TRBV19, the J gene TRBJ1-1; the D gene is possibly TRBD1 (5 bases). Trimming removed 10 bases from V and 8 bases from J, with 17 bases in between. The CDR3 totals 12 residues. Germline V gives CDR1 LNHDA, CDR2 SQIVND (reference sequence). CDR3 coding DNA: TGTGCCACTAAGGGGCCCTTGCAGGAAGCTTTCTTT. It specifies CATKGPLQEAFF.

In this sample, this clonotype turned up a few times. The chain employs TRBV7-9 and TRBJ2-1; D not resolved. This CDR3 has 12 amino acids. Germline V gives CDR1 SEHNR, CDR2 FQNEAQ (reference sequence). V shed 1 base and J shed 9 bases, with 7 bases lying between them. The CDR3 protein is CASSLGVREQFF. CDR3 bases: TGTGCCAGCAGCTTAGGGGTGCGTGAGCAGTTCTTC. Looking up the rest from reference TRBV7-9 and TRBJ2-1 gives the full variable domain: DTGVSQNPRHKITKRGQNVTFRCDPISEHNRLYWYRQTLGQGPEFLTYFQNEAQLEKSRLLSDRFSAERPKGSFSTLEIQRTEQGDSAMYLCASSLGVREQFFGPGTRLTVL.

V and J are TRBV19 and TRBJ1-5; 7 bases line up with TRBD1. The J segment lost 6 bases and the V segment lost 5 bases, leaving 7 bases of the junction unmatched. The CDR3 has 14 amino acids. Germline-derived CDR1 and CDR2 are LNHDA and SQIVND (reference sequence). The CDR3 bases are TGTGCCAGTAGTCGTACAGGGGTGGGTCAGCCCCAGCATTTT. It encodes CASSRTGVGQPQHF.

This clonotype was observed a handful of times. V gene TRBV5-1 combines with J gene TRBJ2-7; the match to TRBD2 covers 7 bases. The CDR3 covers 15 residues. V lost 4 bases and J lost 3; bases outside the gene matches: 10. Germline V gene lookup returns CDR1 SGHRS and CDR2 YFSETQ. In DNA, the CDR3 is TGCGCCAGCAGCGATAAGGCGGGGGAAGGCTACGAGCAGTACTTC. This sequence encodes CASSDKAGEGYEQYF. Full variable domain (rest looked up from reference TRBV5-1 and TRBJ2-7): KAGVTQTPRYLIKTRGQQVTLSCSPISGHRSVSWYQQTPGQGLQFLFEYFSETQRNKGNFPGRFSGRQFSNSRSEMNVSTLELGDSALYLCASSDKAGEGYEQYFGPGTRLTVT.

This chain uses TRBV20-1 with TRBJ2-7; D possibly matches TRBD1 or TRBD2 (6 bases each). Trimming stripped 7 bases from V and 7 bases from J, with 20 bases between. The CDR3 is 13 amino acids. CDR1 and CDR2 from the germline V gene are DFQATT and SNEGSKA (reference sequence). The CDR3 loop is CSVPKRGLEEQYF. The DNA for the CDR3 is TGCAGTGTCCCGAAACGGGGGCTGGAAGAGCAGTACTTC.

In this sample, this clonotype turned up a few times. The rearrangement uses TRBV20-1 and TRBJ2-2; the D gene is possibly TRBD2 (6 bases). Germline V gene data show CDR1 as DFQATT and CDR2 as SNEGSKA (reference sequence). The CDR3 sequence is 12 residues long. The germline V and J ends were trimmed by 4 bases and 8 bases, with 11 bases remaining between them. CDR3: CSANKAGGELFF. Here the CDR3 DNA reads TGCAGTGCTAATAAGGCGGGGGGGGAGCTGTTTTTT.

This clonotype was seen only a few times. The rearrangement joins TRBV6-4 to TRBJ1-1; D gene ambiguous. Germline CDR1 reads MRHNA; CDR2 reads SNTAGT. V shed 3 bases and J shed 4 bases, with 9 bases lying between them. The CDR3 totals 13 residues. CDR3 bases: TGTGCCAGCAGTGAGGTCGAGGGCACTGAAGCTTTCTTT. Protein sequence: CASSEVEGTEAFF.

The rearrangement links TRBV27 to TRBJ1-4, with TRBD1 as a possible D gene (5 bases). Germline lookup yields CDR1 MNHEY and CDR2 SMNVEV (reference sequence). The CDR3 is 13 amino acids. Trimming pared 8 bases from V and 8 bases from J, leaving 15 bases between. The CDR3 sequence is CASRWAGSEKLFF. The CDR3 nucleotides are TGTGCCAGCCGGTGGGCAGGGTCGGAAAAACTGTTTTTT.

There are a few counts of this clonotype. V usage is TRBV12-3 or TRBV12-4 and J usage is TRBJ1-2; a possible D gene is TRBD1 (6 bases). V was trimmed by 1 base and J by 5 bases, leaving 14 bases between them. The CDR3 is 15 amino acids. CDR3 bases: TGTGCCAGCAGTTTAGAGCAGGGGATACAGTATGGCTACACCTTC. Protein sequence: CASSLEQGIQYGYTF.

The chain has TRBV9 and TRBJ2-1, with 9 bases aligning to TRBD2. The CDR3 runs 16 residues. Looked up from germline, CDR1 is SGDLS and CDR2 is YYNGEE. With V trimmed by 3 bases and J by 5 bases, 9 bases remained unmatched. The CDR3 region is CASSARGLAGNNEQFF. In DNA form, the CDR3 reads TGTGCCAGCAGCGCGAGGGGGCTAGCGGGGAACAATGAGCAGTTCTTC.

This clonotype was seen repeatedly, ten times or more. The chain joins TRBV4-2 to TRBJ2-5, with 11 bases identical to TRBD2. Trimming at V came to 4 bases and at J to 5 bases, leaving 6 bases not matched to a gene. This CDR3 comprises 15 residues. Germline V gene lookup returns CDR1 LGHNA and CDR2 YNFKEQ. In DNA form, the CDR3 reads TGTGCCAGCAGCCCGTTAGCGGGGGGGAAGGAGACCCAGTACTTC. Its protein is CASSPLAGGKETQYF.

There are many counts of this clonotype. The chain couples TRBV7-9 to TRBJ1-4; no clear D. The CDR3 is made up of 15 amino acids. Trimming took off 7 bases at V and 7 bases at J, with 19 bases between the two ends. CDR1 and CDR2 from the germline V gene are SEHNR and FQNEAQ (reference sequence). CDR3 in DNA: TGTGCCAGCACCCAACTTTCCAGTGTTTCTGAAAAACTGTTTTTT. The encoded protein is CASTQLSSVSEKLFF. The complete variable domain, with remaining parts taken from reference TRBV7-9 and TRBJ1-4, reads DTGVSQNPRHKITKRGQNVTFRCDPISEHNRLYWYRQTLGQGPEFLTYFQNEAQLEKSRLLSDRFSAERPKGSFSTLEIQRTEQGDSAMYLCASTQLSSVSEKLFFGSGTQLSVL.